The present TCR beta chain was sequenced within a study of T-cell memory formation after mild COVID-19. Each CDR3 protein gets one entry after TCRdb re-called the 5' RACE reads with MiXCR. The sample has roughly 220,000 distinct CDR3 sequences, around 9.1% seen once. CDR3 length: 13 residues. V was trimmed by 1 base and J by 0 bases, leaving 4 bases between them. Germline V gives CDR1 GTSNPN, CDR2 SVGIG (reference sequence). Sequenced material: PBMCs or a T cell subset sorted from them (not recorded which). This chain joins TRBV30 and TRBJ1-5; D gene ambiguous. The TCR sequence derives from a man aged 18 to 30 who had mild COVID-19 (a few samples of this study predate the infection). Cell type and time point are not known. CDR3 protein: CAWSASSNQPQHF. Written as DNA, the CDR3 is TGTGCCTGGAGTGCCTCTAGCAATCAGCCCCAGCATTTT. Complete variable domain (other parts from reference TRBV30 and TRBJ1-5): SQTIHQWPATLVQPVGSPLSLECTVEGTSNPNLYWYRQAAGRGLQLLFYSVGIGQISSEVPQNLSASRPQDRQFILSSKKLLLSDSGFYLCAWSASSNQPQHFGDGTRLSIL.